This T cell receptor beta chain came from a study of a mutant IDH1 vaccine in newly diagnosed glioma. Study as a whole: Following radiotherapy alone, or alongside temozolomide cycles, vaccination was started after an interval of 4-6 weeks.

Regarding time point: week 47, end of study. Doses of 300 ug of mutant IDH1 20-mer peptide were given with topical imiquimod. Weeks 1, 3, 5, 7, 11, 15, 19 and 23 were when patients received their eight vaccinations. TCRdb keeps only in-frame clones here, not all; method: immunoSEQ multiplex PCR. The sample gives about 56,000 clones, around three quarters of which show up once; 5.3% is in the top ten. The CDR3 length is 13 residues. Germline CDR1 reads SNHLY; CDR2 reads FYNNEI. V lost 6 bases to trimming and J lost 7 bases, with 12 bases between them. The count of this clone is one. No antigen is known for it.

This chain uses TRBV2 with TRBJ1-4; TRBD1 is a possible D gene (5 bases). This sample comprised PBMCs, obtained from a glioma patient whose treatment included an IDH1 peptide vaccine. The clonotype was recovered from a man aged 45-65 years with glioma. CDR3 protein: CASRGGATEKLFF. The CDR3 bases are TGTGCCAGCAGGGGGGGAGCCACTGAAAAACTGTTTTTT.